This entry concerns a single T cell receptor (beta chain). Its specific antigen is unknown. No qualities accompany the bases; no much larger clone lies one base away. TCRbeta CDR3 regions were amplified from genomic DNA by means of the immunoSEQ Assay, a bias-controlled multiplex PCR. As for the original processing: Within the assay, amplification of reference gene primers was used to estimate how many nucleated cells each sample contained. To quantify the absolute abundance of each unique TCRbeta CDR3 rearrangement, sequence reads were collapsed and filtered. Productive Simpson clonality was computed per sample as the square root of Simpson's diversity index over productive rearrangements. TCRdb retrieved this table from immuneACCESS and kept in-frame rearrangements only. Not all clones are present; in checked studies, unresolved V genes account for under half, and no reason is known for the remainder. V and J calls and clone size are those listed in that table; D and trimming were worked out from the DNA. The sample table records roughly 500,000 clones; about 91% of these occur just once. Roughly 1% of the sample goes to the ten largest clones.

The sample originates from a study of blood T cell repertoires in COVID-19 (TCRdb year 2020). Study-wide context: Collaborator samples came from the United States, Italy and Spain and covered acute and convalescent phases of COVID-19. The dataset comprised deeply sampled blood TCRbeta repertoires from subjects exposed to, actively infected with, or recovered from COVID-19. Where available, HLA class I and class II types were obtained from metadata supplied by the sample provider rather than from assay-based typing. Sample metadata almost always included a de-identified subject ID, COVID-19 status, age in years and sex. The repertoires were made available in a free public database intended to serve as a resource for research on the immune response to SARS-CoV-2. The prospective study material was composed of cDNA or gDNA derived from T cells, B-cell-depleted T cells, or PBMCs. The samples were drawn from the first 160 participants of the ongoing ImmuneRACE study and from some 1,300 subjects provided by 6 global collaborators.

In Seattle, one collaborating source enrolled patients while the infection was active and tracked those patients longitudinally over the course of disease. Whole blood was collected in K2EDTA tubes by collaborating institutions according to the institutions' own protocols. For TCRbeta analysis, collaborators shipped samples as frozen whole blood, isolated PBMCs, or DNA extracted from either of those sample types. Findings and caveats that apply to the study as a whole: Clinical and demographic metadata were provided uncurated, with the amount varying by source and participant.

The CDR3 numbers 15 residues from cysteine through phenylalanine. The kept DNA is CDR3 alone, 45 bases in frame from the first base. V loses 0 bases of germline sequence and J loses 4 bases, and the interval between the two ends is 13 bases. CDR1 GTSNPN and CDR2 SVGIG are derived from the germline V gene (reference sequence). The chain joins TRBV30 to TRBJ1-5; perhaps TRBD1 is the D gene, with 6 bases matching. Material for sequencing was peripheral blood. The TCR sequence derives from a man in his late teens or twenties with COVID-19, enrolled during active disease. The DNA sequence reads TGTGCCTGGAGTGTACGTGGGACACAGAATCAGCCCCAGCATTTT. Translation gives CAWSVRGTQNQPQHF.